Included here is one T cell receptor beta chain sequence, with context. Its antigen has not been determined. Base qualities are not recorded, but no much larger clone differs from it by a single base. TCRbeta CDR3 regions were amplified from genomic DNA by means of the immunoSEQ Assay, a bias-controlled multiplex PCR. On the study's bioinformatics: Within the assay, amplification of reference gene primers was used to estimate how many nucleated cells each sample contained. Sequence reads were collapsed and filtered to measure the absolute abundance of every unique TCRbeta CDR3 rearrangement. Productive Simpson clonality was computed per sample as the square root of Simpson's diversity index over productive rearrangements. In its TCRdb copy, this immuneACCESS table keeps in-frame sequences only and misses some clones. Where compared with another copy, unresolved V genes explain less than half of these, and the others have no known cause. V and J calls and clone size are copied from that table; D and trimming were computed from the DNA. Across this sample there are hundreds of thousands of clones, with around nine tenths seen only once. The ten largest clonotypes hold approximately 15% of the sample.

Participants in the prospective study were enrolled through a virtual design, were aged roughly 18 to 100 years, and lived in roughly 25 United States geographic areas. Cohort assignment in the prospective study relied on participant-reported clinical history from a screening survey and a study questionnaire. In the prospective study, whole blood, serum and a nasopharyngeal or oropharyngeal swab were collected from each participant by mobile phlebotomists. Additional blood draws and questionnaires over an approximately 2-month period could optionally be provided by prospective study participants. Before DNA extraction, blood samples from the prospective study were shipped at room temperature or frozen. The data belong to a study of blood T cell repertoires in COVID-19 (dated by TCRdb to 2018 to 2021). Study-level background: The collaborator samples originated in the United States, Italy and Spain and spanned the acute and convalescent phases of COVID-19. The material from the prospective study consisted of cDNA or gDNA derived from T cells, B-cell-depleted T cells, or PBMCs. The dataset comprised deeply sampled blood TCRbeta repertoires from subjects exposed to, actively infected with, or recovered from COVID-19. A freely available public database, intended as a resource for researchers studying the immune response to SARS-CoV-2, is where the repertoires were released. Samples were obtained from the ongoing ImmuneRACE study (first 160 participants) and from 1,254 subjects provided by 6 global collaborators. Sample metadata almost always included a de-identified subject ID, COVID-19 status, age in years and sex. HLA class I and class II types, where available, came from metadata supplied by the sample provider rather than from assay-based typing.

The CDR3 goes from the cysteine to the phenylalanine over 15 residues. Only the CDR3 DNA is retained, 45 bases long and in frame from the first base. Trimming costs V 6 bases and J 4 bases, and their ends lie 16 bases apart. From a lookup of the germline V gene, CDR1 and CDR2 are MDHEN and SYDVKM. Overall study outcomes, separate from this receptor: How much clinical and demographic metadata was included differed by source and by participant, and the metadata was provided uncurated.

The specimen was PBMCs or T cells enriched from blood (not recorded which). This receptor chain uses TRBV28 and TRBJ2-1, with a weak D call of TRBD2 (6 bases match). The source is a woman between 50 and 59 years old with acute COVID-19. Here is the DNA: TGTGCCAGCAGCCCCAACCTTGGGACTTACAATGAGCAGTTCTTC. The encoded protein is CASSPNLGTYNEQFF.